The following is a T cell receptor (beta chain) sequence with its context. The data derive from a study of identical twins. V was shortened by 0 bases and J by 0 bases, with 11 bases between the two germline ends. Germline V gene sequence: CDR1 MGHDK, CDR2 SYGVNS. The CDR3 extends over 16 amino acids. TCRdb used MiXCR to reprocess the 5' RACE reads, holding one entry per CDR3 protein. The repertoire has around 1.7 million distinct CDR3 sequences, around 29% of them found once; the top ten carry approximately 0.29%. What was sequenced was cord blood. The receptor comes from a newborn girl in good health. V gene TRBV25-1 combines with J gene TRBJ1-1; possible D gene TRBD1, 5 bases. The CDR3 bases are TGTGCCAGCAGTGAATATGGTAAAGGGGTGAACACTGAAGCTTTCTTT. It translates to CASSEYGKGVNTEAFF.